Listed below are T cell receptor beta chains from one sample, sequenced in a study of yellow fever vaccine responses in identical twins. From the RT-PCR reads, TCRdb called clonotypes with MiXCR, one entry per CDR3 protein. The sample has more than 11,000 distinct CDR3 sequences, approximately 84% seen once; the top ten hold over 0.6%. The material was T cells from blood (PBMCs), unsorted or a sorted subset (not recorded which), obtained before or after yellow fever vaccination (not recorded which). Receptors originate from a woman in her late teens or twenties who received the yellow fever vaccine. CDR3s include the opening cysteine and the closing phenylalanine or tryptophan. A D gene is named only where the DNA matches it firmly. Some rows have no size entry. The others give once, few or many, or a class for an expanded clone.

D gene: .; V gene: TRBV7-8; clone size: few; J gene: TRBJ2-5; CDR3 DNA: TGTGCCAGCAGCTCCCCCGGGGGTCAAGAGACCCAGTACTTC; CDR3 protein: CASSSPGGQETQYF
D gene: TRBD1; V gene: TRBV20-1; clone size: few; J gene: TRBJ1-6; CDR3 DNA: TGCAGTGCTAGGAACGACAGGGAATATAATTCACCCCTCCACTTT; CDR3 protein: CSARNDREYNSPLHF
D gene: TRBD2; V gene: TRBV5-1; clone size: .; J gene: TRBJ2-5; CDR3 DNA: TGCGCCAGCAGCCTGACTAGCGGGCAAGAGACCCAGTACTTC; CDR3 protein: CASSLTSGQETQYF
D gene: .; V gene: TRBV19; clone size: .; J gene: TRBJ2-4; CDR3 DNA: TGTGCCAGTACTTCCCCGGGGTTAGCCAAAAACATTCAGTACTTC; CDR3 protein: CASTSPGLAKNIQYF
D gene: .; V gene: TRBV11-1; clone size: once; J gene: TRBJ2-2; CDR3 DNA: TGTGCCAGCAGCGAAGGGGCCGGGGAGCTGTTTTTT; CDR3 protein: CASSEGAGELFF
D gene: .; V gene: TRBV5-6; clone size: once; J gene: TRBJ1-1; CDR3 DNA: TGTGCCAGCAGCTTCACAGGTGAAGCTTTCTTT; CDR3 protein: CASSFTGEAFF
D gene: .; V gene: TRBV21-1; clone size: .; J gene: TRBJ1-1; CDR3 DNA: TGTGCCAGCAGCAAAGGCACGGTTGATACTGAAGCTTTCTTT; CDR3 protein: CASSKGTVDTEAFF
D gene: .; V gene: TRBV7-6; clone size: .; J gene: TRBJ1-2; CDR3 DNA: TGTGCCAGCAGCTTAGGGACAGCCTATGGCTACACCTTC; CDR3 protein: CASSLGTAYGYTF
D gene: .; V gene: TRBV10-3; clone size: .; J gene: TRBJ2-1; CDR3 DNA: TGTGCCAATCAGACAGCCTCCTACAATGAGCAGTTCTTC; CDR3 protein: CANQTASYNEQFF
D gene: .; V gene: TRBV11-1; clone size: .; J gene: TRBJ2-3; CDR3 DNA: TGTGCCACCGCCTATACTAGCACAGATACGCAGTATTTT; CDR3 protein: CATAYTSTDTQYF
D gene: TRBD2; V gene: TRBV18; clone size: .; J gene: TRBJ2-2; CDR3 DNA: TGTGCCAGCTCACCCCTTCCTAGCGGGAGGCCGAACACCGGGGAGCTGTTTTTT; CDR3 protein: CASSPLPSGRPNTGELFF
D gene: .; V gene: TRBV24-1; clone size: .; J gene: TRBJ2-7; CDR3 DNA: TGTGCCACCAGTCACAGGGATCGAGGCGAGCAGTACTTC; CDR3 protein: CATSHRDRGEQYF
D gene: TRBD1; V gene: TRBV7-1; clone size: .; J gene: TRBJ1-5; CDR3 DNA: TGTGCCAGCAGCTCCGAGGACAGGGAAGGGGCTAGCAATCAGCCCCAGCATTTT; CDR3 protein: CASSSEDREGASNQPQHF
D gene: .; V gene: TRBV11-1; clone size: once; J gene: TRBJ2-1; CDR3 DNA: TGTGCCAGCAGCCATCCCCGGCAGGGCCCTTACAATGAGCAGTTCTTC; CDR3 protein: CASSHPRQGPYNEQFF
D gene: .; V gene: TRBV7-7; clone size: .; J gene: TRBJ2-5; CDR3 DNA: TGTGCCAGCAGCTTAGGGGACTCTCCGCCAGAGACCCAGTACTTC; CDR3 protein: CASSLGDSPPETQYF
D gene: .; V gene: TRBV7-2; clone size: once; J gene: TRBJ2-2; CDR3 DNA: TGTGCCAGCAGCTTAGTCAGGGGGAACACCGGGGAGCTGTTTTTT; CDR3 protein: CASSLVRGNTGELFF
D gene: .; V gene: TRBV2; clone size: .; J gene: TRBJ2-7; CDR3 DNA: TGTGCCAGCAGTGAAGAGCAGGCCACCTACGAGCAGTACTTC; CDR3 protein: CASSEEQATYEQYF
D gene: TRBD2; V gene: TRBV20-1; clone size: few; J gene: TRBJ2-5; CDR3 DNA: TGCAGTGCGGCTAGCGGGGCGCAAGAGACCCAGTACTTC; CDR3 protein: CSAASGAQETQYF
D gene: TRBD1; V gene: TRBV11-2; clone size: .; J gene: TRBJ1-5; CDR3 DNA: TGTGCCAGCAGGAGGACAGGGAGAGATCAGCCCCAGCATTTT; CDR3 protein: CASRRTGRDQPQHF
D gene: .; V gene: TRBV19; clone size: once; J gene: TRBJ1-5; CDR3 DNA: TGTGCCAGTAGTACGGCGGGCGGGGGGCGGCAGCCCCAGCATTTT; CDR3 protein: CASSTAGGGRQPQHF
D gene: .; V gene: TRBV11-3; clone size: .; J gene: TRBJ2-7; CDR3 DNA: TGTGCCAGCAGCTTAGGACGCGGGCAGTACTTC; CDR3 protein: CASSLGRGQYF
D gene: .; V gene: TRBV18; clone size: few; J gene: TRBJ2-5; CDR3 DNA: TGTGCCAGCTCACCACCAGGACAGACCCAGTACTTC; CDR3 protein: CASSPPGQTQYF
D gene: TRBD2; V gene: TRBV4-2; clone size: .; J gene: TRBJ2-3; CDR3 DNA: TGTGCCAGCAGCCCCAGGGTAGCGGGAATGCTCACAGATACGCAGTATTTT; CDR3 protein: CASSPRVAGMLTDTQYF
D gene: TRBD1; V gene: TRBV23-1; clone size: few; J gene: TRBJ1-2; CDR3 DNA: TGCGCCAGCAGTCCATCCGGGGCAGGGGGCTTTTATGGCTACACCTTC; CDR3 protein: CASSPSGAGGFYGYTF
D gene: .; V gene: TRBV11-1; clone size: .; J gene: TRBJ1-5; CDR3 DNA: TGTGCCAGCAGCCCCAAGGGAAGTCAGCCCCAGCATTTT; CDR3 protein: CASSPKGSQPQHF
D gene: .; V gene: TRBV9; clone size: .; J gene: TRBJ1-2; CDR3 DNA: TGTGCCAGCAGCGTAGAAAGGGGGTCCTATGGCTACACCTTC; CDR3 protein: CASSVERGSYGYTF
D gene: TRBD2; V gene: TRBV4-1; clone size: .; J gene: TRBJ2-4; CDR3 DNA: TGCGCCAGCAGCCAAGAAGCGGGAAACAAAAACATTCAGTACTTC; CDR3 protein: CASSQEAGNKNIQYF
D gene: TRBD2; V gene: TRBV11-3; clone size: .; J gene: TRBJ2-7; CDR3 DNA: TGTGCCAGCAGCCAGACTAGCGGGAGGGTCTACGAGCAGTACTTC; CDR3 protein: CASSQTSGRVYEQYF
D gene: TRBD1; V gene: TRBV14; clone size: .; J gene: TRBJ1-4; CDR3 DNA: TGTGCCAGCAGCCAAAGTAGGGGGCTCTCTGAAAAACTGTTTTTT; CDR3 protein: CASSQSRGLSEKLFF
D gene: .; V gene: TRBV7-2; clone size: .; J gene: TRBJ1-5; CDR3 DNA: TGTGCCAGCAGCTCCCGGGGGGAGAGTCAGCCCCAGCATTTT; CDR3 protein: CASSSRGESQPQHF
D gene: .; V gene: TRBV10-3; clone size: once; J gene: TRBJ1-5; CDR3 DNA: TGTGCCATCGGGGCGGATCAGCCCCAGCATTTT; CDR3 protein: CAIGADQPQHF
D gene: .; V gene: TRBV11-2; clone size: .; J gene: TRBJ2-3; CDR3 DNA: TGTGCCAGCAGCTTAGACCGGGGGGCGGTGACAGATACGCAGTATTTT; CDR3 protein: CASSLDRGAVTDTQYF
D gene: .; V gene: TRBV29-1; clone size: .; J gene: TRBJ2-3; CDR3 DNA: TGCAGCGTTGACATCAACACAGATACGCAGTATTTT; CDR3 protein: CSVDINTDTQYF
D gene: .; V gene: TRBV9; clone size: once; J gene: TRBJ2-3; CDR3 DNA: TGTGCCAGCAGCGCACACTCCGAGGATACGCAGTATTTT; CDR3 protein: CASSAHSEDTQYF
D gene: .; V gene: TRBV18; clone size: .; J gene: TRBJ1-5; CDR3 DNA: TGTGCCAGCTCACCCCCCACGACAGTTCCCAATCAGCCCCAGCATTTT; CDR3 protein: CASSPPTTVPNQPQHF
D gene: .; V gene: TRBV2; clone size: .; J gene: TRBJ1-1; CDR3 DNA: TGTGCCAGCAGTGGGTGGGGGCGAAACACTGAAGCTTTCTTT; CDR3 protein: CASSGWGRNTEAFF
D gene: .; V gene: TRBV27; clone size: .; J gene: TRBJ2-4; CDR3 DNA: TGTGCCAGCAGACAAACTAGTGGCATTCAGTACTTC; CDR3 protein: CASRQTSGIQYF
D gene: .; V gene: TRBV13; clone size: .; J gene: TRBJ2-5; CDR3 DNA: TGTGCCAGCGGGGAGACCCAGTACTTC; CDR3 protein: CASGETQYF
D gene: .; V gene: TRBV12-3/TRBV12-4; clone size: .; J gene: TRBJ2-7; CDR3 DNA: TGTGCCAGCAGTCCCTCTTTGAGCTCCTACGAGCAGTACTTC; CDR3 protein: CASSPSLSSYEQYF
D gene: TRBD1; V gene: TRBV28; clone size: few; J gene: TRBJ2-1; CDR3 DNA: TGTGCCAGCAGTTTAACGGGGACAGGAGTAAGGAATGAGCAGTTCTTC; CDR3 protein: CASSLTGTGVRNEQFF
D gene: TRBD1; V gene: TRBV12-3/TRBV12-4; clone size: .; J gene: TRBJ2-1; CDR3 DNA: TGTGCCAGCAGTTTGGTAGACAGGGATGACAATGAGCAGTTCTTC; CDR3 protein: CASSLVDRDDNEQFF
D gene: .; V gene: TRBV15; clone size: .; J gene: TRBJ1-3; CDR3 DNA: TGTGCCACCAGCAGAGAGCAGCGGGTCTCTGGAAACACCATATATTTT; CDR3 protein: CATSREQRVSGNTIYF
D gene: .; V gene: TRBV10-1; clone size: once; J gene: TRBJ1-5; CDR3 DNA: TGCGCCAGCAGTAAGGGGGTCGGCCAGCCCCAGCATTTT; CDR3 protein: CASSKGVGQPQHF
D gene: .; V gene: TRBV25-1; clone size: .; J gene: TRBJ1-1; CDR3 DNA: TGTGCCAGCAGTGAACCCGACAGAATGAACACTGAAGCTTTCTTT; CDR3 protein: CASSEPDRMNTEAFF
D gene: .; V gene: TRBV14; clone size: once; J gene: TRBJ2-5; CDR3 DNA: TGTGCCAGCAGCCAAACTTCTAGAGATGAGACCCAGTACTTC; CDR3 protein: CASSQTSRDETQYF
D gene: TRBD1; V gene: TRBV6-1; clone size: few; J gene: TRBJ1-5; CDR3 DNA: TGTGCCAGCAGTCCCGGGACAGACAATCAGCCCCAGCATTTT; CDR3 protein: CASSPGTDNQPQHF
D gene: .; V gene: TRBV3-1; clone size: .; J gene: TRBJ2-2; CDR3 DNA: TGTGCCAGCAGCCTATCGGACAGATTGAACACCGGGGAGCTGTTTTTT; CDR3 protein: CASSLSDRLNTGELFF
D gene: .; V gene: TRBV2; clone size: once; J gene: TRBJ1-5; CDR3 DNA: TGTGCCAGCACGGGCAGCCTAAATCAGCCCCAGCATTTT; CDR3 protein: CASTGSLNQPQHF
D gene: .; V gene: TRBV15; clone size: .; J gene: TRBJ2-1; CDR3 DNA: TGTGCCACCAGCAAAAAACTAGGGGGAAGCTCCTACAATGAGCAGTTCTTC; CDR3 protein: CATSKKLGGSSYNEQFF
D gene: .; V gene: TRBV7-9; clone size: .; J gene: TRBJ1-6; CDR3 DNA: TGTGCCAGCACCCCAAATGGGTATTCACCCCTCCACTTT; CDR3 protein: CASTPNGYSPLHF
D gene: .; V gene: TRBV2; clone size: .; J gene: TRBJ2-5; CDR3 DNA: TGTGCCAGCATCCGGCTCCGGGACACCCCAGAAGTCCAGTACTTC; CDR3 protein: CASIRLRDTPEVQYF
D gene: .; V gene: TRBV11-2; clone size: once; J gene: TRBJ2-1; CDR3 DNA: TGTGCCAGCAGCTTATGGGCCGGACCCTACAATGAGCAGTTCTTC; CDR3 protein: CASSLWAGPYNEQFF
D gene: .; V gene: TRBV11-1; clone size: .; J gene: TRBJ2-3; CDR3 DNA: TGTGCCAGCAGCTTAATTCAGGGGCGCACAGATACGCAGTATTTT; CDR3 protein: CASSLIQGRTDTQYF